This T cell receptor beta chain comes out of a study of CD8+CD57+ T cells in acquired aplastic anemia. About the research overall: 3.2 ug was the average amount of DNA from sorted CD4+ and CD8+ cells. For CD4+ cells, healthy donors had an average of about 10.8 million reads. The study's findings and limits: Comparison of patients with controls identified twenty-nine shared CD8+ CDR3 sequences. Simpson's diversity of CD8+ cells was not significantly different in patients compared with controls.

This CDR3 has 15 amino acids. V was pared by 7 bases and J by 0 bases, with 15 bases between. Germline lookup yields CDR1 SNHLY and CDR2 FYNNEI. Genomic DNA provided the template from which TCR beta VDJ and CDR3 profiles were obtained. A single record per CDR3 protein comes from TCRdb applying MiXCR to the reads. The top ten hold 0.9% to 1.2% of the sample, which has about 160,000 distinct CDR3 sequences, approximately 43% seen once. This clonotype was counted once. The antigen remains undetermined. The clonotype originates from a human donor in good health. The sequenced sample was sorted CD4+, CD8+, or CD8+CD57+ T cells (not recorded which) from PBMCs. The V and J genes are TRBV2 and TRBJ1-1; D is ambiguous. The CDR3 region is CASKDRRILNTEAFF. DNA for the CDR3: TGTGCCAGCAAGGACCGTCGGATATTGAACACTGAAGCTTTCTTT.